This T cell receptor (beta chain) was identified in a study of human T cells and chemical hapten exposure. CDR1 and CDR2 from the germline V gene are MNHNY and SVGAGI (reference sequence). V lost 0 bases and J 2 bases, leaving 5 bases between the germline ends. The CDR3 loop spans 13 amino acids. The time point: patch test 1, 2 weeks after DPC sensitization. As for treatment: therapeutic diphenylcyclopropenone sensitization with weekly scalp DPC. This clonotype was detected ten times or more. Each CDR3 protein is one row after TCRdb ran MiXCR on the RACE reads. The sample shows about 120,000 distinct CDR3 sequences, roughly 15% of them seen only once.

The sequences come from whole blood, collected in connection with sensitization to the hapten diphenylcyclopropenone (DPC). This clonotype originated in a man younger than 30 with alopecia areata. Some clones in this sample may be carry-over from other donors' samples. The chain combines TRBV6-6 with TRBJ2-7; no clear D. This chain's CDR3 is CASSYSRTYEQYF. The CDR3 DNA follows: TGTGCCAGCAGTTACTCGAGGACCTACGAGCAGTACTTC.